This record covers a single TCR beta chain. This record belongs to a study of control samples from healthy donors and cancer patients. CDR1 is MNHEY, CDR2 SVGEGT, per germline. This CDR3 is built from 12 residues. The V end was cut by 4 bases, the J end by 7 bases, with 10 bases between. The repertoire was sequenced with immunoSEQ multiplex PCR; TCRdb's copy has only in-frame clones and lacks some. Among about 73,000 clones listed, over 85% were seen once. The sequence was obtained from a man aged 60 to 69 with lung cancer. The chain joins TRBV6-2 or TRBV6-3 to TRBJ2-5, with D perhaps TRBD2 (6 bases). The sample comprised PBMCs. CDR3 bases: TGTGCCAGCAGTTCCTCCGGGGGGACCCAGTACTTC. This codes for CASSSSGGTQYF.